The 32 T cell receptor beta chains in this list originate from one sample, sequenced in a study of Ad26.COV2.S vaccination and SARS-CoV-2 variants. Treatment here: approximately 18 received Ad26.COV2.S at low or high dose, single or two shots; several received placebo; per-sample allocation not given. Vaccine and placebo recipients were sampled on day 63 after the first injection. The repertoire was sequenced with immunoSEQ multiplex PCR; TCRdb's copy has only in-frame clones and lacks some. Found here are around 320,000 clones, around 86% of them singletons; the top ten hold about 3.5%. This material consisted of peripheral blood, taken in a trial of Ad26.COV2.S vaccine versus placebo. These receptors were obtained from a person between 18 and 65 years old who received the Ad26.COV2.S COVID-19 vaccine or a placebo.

CDR3 DNA sequence: TGTGCCAGCAGTCCTGGGACTAGCTACAATGAGCAGTTCTTC. Protein: CASSPGTSYNEQFF. The chain couples TRBV6-5 to TRBJ2-1, with 8 bases fitting TRBD2. V lost 5 bases to trimming and J lost 3 bases; unmatched junction nucleotides: 3. This CDR3 is 14 amino acids long. In germline, CDR1 is MNHEY, CDR2 SVGAGI.

CDR3 in amino acids: CASSFRTEQYF. The CDR3 nucleotides read TGTGCCAGCAGTTTCCGGACAGAGCAGTACTTC. The gene calls are TRBV6-5 and TRBJ2-7, with D possibly being TRBD1 (5 bases). Trimming pared 4 bases from V and 7 bases from J, leaving 8 bases between. From germline, CDR1 is MNHEY and CDR2 SVGAGI. The CDR3 is 11 amino acids.

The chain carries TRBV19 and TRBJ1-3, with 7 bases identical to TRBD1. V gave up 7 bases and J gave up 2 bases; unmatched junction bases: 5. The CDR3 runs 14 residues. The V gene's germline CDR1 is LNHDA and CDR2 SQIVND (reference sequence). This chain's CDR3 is CASTPTGTGNTIYF. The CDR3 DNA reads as TGTGCCAGTACCCCGACAGGGACTGGAAACACCATATATTTT. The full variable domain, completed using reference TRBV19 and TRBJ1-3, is DGGITQSPKYLFRKEGQNVTLSCEQNLNHDAMYWYRQDPGQGLRLIYYSQIVNDFQKGDIAEGYSVSREKKESFPLTVTSAQKNPTAFYLCASTPTGTGNTIYFGEGSWLTVV.

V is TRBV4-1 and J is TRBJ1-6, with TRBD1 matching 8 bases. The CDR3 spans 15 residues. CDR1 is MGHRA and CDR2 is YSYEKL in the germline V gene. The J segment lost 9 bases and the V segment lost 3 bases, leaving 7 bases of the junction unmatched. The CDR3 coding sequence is TGCGCCAGCAGCCATAGAGGGGACAGGAGTTCACCCCTCCACTTT. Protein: CASSHRGDRSSPLHF.

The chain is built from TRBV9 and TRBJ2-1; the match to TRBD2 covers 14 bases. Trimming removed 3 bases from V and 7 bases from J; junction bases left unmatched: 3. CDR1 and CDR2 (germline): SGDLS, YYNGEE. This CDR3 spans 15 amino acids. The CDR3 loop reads CASSGGLAGGNEQFF. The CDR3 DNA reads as TGTGCCAGCAGCGGAGGACTAGCGGGGGGTAATGAGCAGTTCTTC.

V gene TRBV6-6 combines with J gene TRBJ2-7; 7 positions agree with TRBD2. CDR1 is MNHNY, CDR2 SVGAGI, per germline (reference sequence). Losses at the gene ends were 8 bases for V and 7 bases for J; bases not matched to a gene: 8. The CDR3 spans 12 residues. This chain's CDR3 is CASGEGSREQYF. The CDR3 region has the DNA TGTGCCAGCGGGGAGGGGTCTCGGGAGCAGTACTTC.

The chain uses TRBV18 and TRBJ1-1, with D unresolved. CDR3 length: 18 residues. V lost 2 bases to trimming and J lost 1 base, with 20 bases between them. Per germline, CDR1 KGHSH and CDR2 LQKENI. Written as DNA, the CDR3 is TGTGCCAGCTCACCAAGTCTTGGGCCTTTCCCAGCGAACACTGAAGCTTTCTTT. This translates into CASSPSLGPFPANTEAFF.

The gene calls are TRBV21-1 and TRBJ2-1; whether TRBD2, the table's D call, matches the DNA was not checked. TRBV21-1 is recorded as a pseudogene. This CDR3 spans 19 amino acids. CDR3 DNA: TGTGCCAGCAGCCCCTTGAGGCGGCAACACCCTCACTCCTACAATGAGCAGTTCTTC. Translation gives CASSPLRRQHPHSYNEQFF.

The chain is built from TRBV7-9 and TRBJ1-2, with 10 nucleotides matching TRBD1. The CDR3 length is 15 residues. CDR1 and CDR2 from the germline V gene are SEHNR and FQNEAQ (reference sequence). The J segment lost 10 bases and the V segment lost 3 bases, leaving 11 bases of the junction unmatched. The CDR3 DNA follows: TGTGCCAGCAGCTTGACAGGGGGCCAGTCGTCAAACTACACCTTC. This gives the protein CASSLTGGQSSNYTF.

CDR3 protein: CAISEPGQGAYEQYF. CDR3 sequence (DNA): TGTGCCATCAGTGAACCGGGACAGGGGGCTTACGAGCAGTACTTC. This chain links TRBV10-3 with TRBJ2-7; TRBD1 agrees at 12 bases. From germline, CDR1 is ENHRY and CDR2 SYGVKD. The trim removed 3 bases at V and 4 bases at J, leaving 4 bases unmatched. This CDR3 is built from 15 residues.

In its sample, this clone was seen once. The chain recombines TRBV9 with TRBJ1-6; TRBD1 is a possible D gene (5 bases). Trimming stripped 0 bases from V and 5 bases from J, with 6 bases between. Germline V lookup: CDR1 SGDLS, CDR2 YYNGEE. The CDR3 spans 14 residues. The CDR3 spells CASSVAGNNSPLHF. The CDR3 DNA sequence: TGTGCCAGCAGCGTAGCAGGGAATAATTCACCCCTCCACTTT. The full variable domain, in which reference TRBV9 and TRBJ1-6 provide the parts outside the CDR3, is DSGVTQTPKHLITATGQRVTLRCSPRSGDLSVYWYQQSLDQGLQFLIQYYNGEERAKGNILERFSAQQFPDLHSELNLSSLELGDSALYFCASSVAGNNSPLHFGNGTRLTVT.

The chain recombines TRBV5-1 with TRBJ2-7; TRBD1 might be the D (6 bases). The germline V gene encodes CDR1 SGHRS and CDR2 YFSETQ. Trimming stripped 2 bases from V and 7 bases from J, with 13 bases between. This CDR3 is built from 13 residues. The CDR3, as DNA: TGCGCCAGCAGCTTTCCCCAGGGGAAAGAGCAGTACTTC. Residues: CASSFPQGKEQYF.

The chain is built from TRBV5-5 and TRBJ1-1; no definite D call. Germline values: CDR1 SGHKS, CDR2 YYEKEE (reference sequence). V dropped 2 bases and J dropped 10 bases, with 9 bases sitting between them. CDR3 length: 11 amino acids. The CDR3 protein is CASSLRGGAFF. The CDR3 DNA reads TGTGCCAGCAGCTTACGGGGTGGAGCTTTCTTT.

The CDR3 region has the DNA TGTGCCAGCAGCCTCCGCGGCACCCCCTACGAGCAGTACTTC. This sequence encodes CASSLRGTPYEQYF. The J gene is TRBJ2-7, the V gene TRBV5-4; D is uncertain. Germline V gene data show CDR1 as SGHNT and CDR2 as YYREEE (reference sequence). The V and J ends lost 4 bases and 2 bases respectively, with 13 bases between them. The CDR3 has 14 residues.

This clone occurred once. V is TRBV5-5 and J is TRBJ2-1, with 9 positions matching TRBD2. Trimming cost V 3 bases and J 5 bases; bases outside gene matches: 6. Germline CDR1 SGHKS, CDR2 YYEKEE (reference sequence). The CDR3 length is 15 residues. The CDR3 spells CASSSLAGTDNEQFF. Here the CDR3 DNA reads TGTGCCAGCAGCTCCCTAGCGGGGACCGACAATGAGCAGTTCTTC.

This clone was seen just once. The CDR3 region has the DNA TGTGCCAGTAGTATGGGGACAGGTGGATTCACTGAAGCTTTCTTT. Amino acid sequence: CASSMGTGGFTEAFF. The rearrangement links TRBV19 to TRBJ1-1; 8 bases map to TRBD1. Germline values: CDR1 LNHDA, CDR2 SQIVND (reference sequence). CDR3 length: 15 residues. Trimming removed 3 bases from V and 4 bases from J; junction bases left unmatched: 7.

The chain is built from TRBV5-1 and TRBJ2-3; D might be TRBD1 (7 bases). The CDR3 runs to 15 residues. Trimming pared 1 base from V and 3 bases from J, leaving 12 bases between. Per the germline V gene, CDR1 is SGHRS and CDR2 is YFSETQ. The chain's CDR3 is CASSLTQGRTDTQYF. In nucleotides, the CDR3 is TGCGCCAGCAGCTTGACACAGGGGAGGACAGATACGCAGTATTTT.

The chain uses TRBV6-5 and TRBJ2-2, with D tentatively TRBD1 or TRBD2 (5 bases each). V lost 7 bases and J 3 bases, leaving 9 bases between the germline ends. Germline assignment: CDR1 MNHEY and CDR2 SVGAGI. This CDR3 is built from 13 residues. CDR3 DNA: TGTGCCAGCACGAAGGGACACACCGGGGAGCTGTTTTTT. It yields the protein CASTKGHTGELFF.

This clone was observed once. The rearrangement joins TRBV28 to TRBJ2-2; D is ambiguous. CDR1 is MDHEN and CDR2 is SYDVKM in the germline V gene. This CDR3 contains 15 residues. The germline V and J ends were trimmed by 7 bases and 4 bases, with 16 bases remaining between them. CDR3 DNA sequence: TGTGCCAGCACCCCTAGTGGGGTGAGCACCGGGGAGCTGTTTTTT. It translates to CASTPSGVSTGELFF. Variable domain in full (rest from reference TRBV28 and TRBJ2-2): DVKVTQSSRYLVKRTGEKVFLECVQDMDHENMFWYRQDPGLGLRLIYFSYDVKMKEKGDIPEGYSVSREKKERFSLILESASTNQTSMYLCASTPSGVSTGELFFGEGSRLTVL.

The CDR3 DNA sequence: TGTGCCAGCAGCTCAAGGACAGGGGGGACCTACGAGCAGTACTTC. Amino acid sequence: CASSSRTGGTYEQYF. The chain uses TRBV5-4 and TRBJ2-7; 10 nucleotides line up with TRBD1. The junction had 5 bases not matched to a gene; V was cut back by 3 bases and J by 2 bases. The CDR3 length is 15 residues. CDR1 is SGHNT and CDR2 is YYREEE in the germline V gene (reference sequence).

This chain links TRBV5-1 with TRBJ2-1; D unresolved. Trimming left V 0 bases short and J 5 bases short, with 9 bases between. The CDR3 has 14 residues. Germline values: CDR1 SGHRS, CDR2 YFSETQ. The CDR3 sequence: CASSLDLRDNEQFF. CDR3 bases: TGCGCCAGCAGCTTGGATCTTAGGGACAATGAGCAGTTCTTC.

The CDR3 spells CASSPPRARDRGLYGYTF. CDR3 bases: TGTGCCAGCAGCCCCCCGAGGGCCCGGGACAGGGGACTCTATGGCTACACCTTC. V usage is TRBV7-9 and J usage is TRBJ1-2, with 10 bases aligning to TRBD1. CDR3 length: 18 amino acids. J was trimmed by 4 bases and V by 5 bases; bases with no gene match: 16. CDR1 and CDR2 (germline): SEHNR, FQNEAQ (reference sequence).

CDR3 DNA sequence: TGCAGCGTAGCGACACCTAATCAGCCCCAGCATTTT. It yields the protein CSVATPNQPQHF. This chain uses TRBV29-1 with TRBJ1-5; D not resolved. The V gene's germline CDR1 is SQVTM and CDR2 ANQGSEA. V gave up 6 bases and J gave up 4 bases, with 10 bases separating them. The CDR3 runs 12 residues.

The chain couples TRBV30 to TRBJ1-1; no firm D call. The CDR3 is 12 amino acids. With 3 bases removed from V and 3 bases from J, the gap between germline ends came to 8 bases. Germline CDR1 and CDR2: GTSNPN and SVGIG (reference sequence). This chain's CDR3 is CAWSGYDTEAFF. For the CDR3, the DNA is TGTGCCTGGAGCGGGTACGACACTGAAGCTTTCTTT.

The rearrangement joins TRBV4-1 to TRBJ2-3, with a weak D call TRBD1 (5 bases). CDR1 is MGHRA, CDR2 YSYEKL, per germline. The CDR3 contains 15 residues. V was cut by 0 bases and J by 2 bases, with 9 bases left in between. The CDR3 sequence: CASSQDAGITDTQYF. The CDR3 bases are TGCGCCAGCAGCCAAGATGCAGGGATCACAGATACGCAGTATTTT.

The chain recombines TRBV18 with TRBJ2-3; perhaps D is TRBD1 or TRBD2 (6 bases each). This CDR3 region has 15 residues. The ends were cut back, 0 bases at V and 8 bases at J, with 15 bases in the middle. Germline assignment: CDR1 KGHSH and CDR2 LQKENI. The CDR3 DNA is TGTGCCAGCTCACCACCCGGATGGGGGGCTGGTACGCAGTATTTT. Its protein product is CASSPPGWGAGTQYF.

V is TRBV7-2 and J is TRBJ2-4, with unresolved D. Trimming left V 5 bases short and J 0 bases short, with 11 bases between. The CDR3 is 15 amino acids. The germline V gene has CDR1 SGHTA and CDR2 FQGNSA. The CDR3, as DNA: TGTGCCAGCAGCGCCGGACGGATAGCCAAAAACATTCAGTACTTC. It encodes CASSAGRIAKNIQYF.

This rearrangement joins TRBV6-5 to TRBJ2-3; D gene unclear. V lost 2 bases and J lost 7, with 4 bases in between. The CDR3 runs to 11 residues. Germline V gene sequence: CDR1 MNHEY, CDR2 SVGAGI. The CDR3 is CASSYGNTQYF. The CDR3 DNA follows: TGTGCCAGCAGTTACGGGAATACGCAGTATTTT.

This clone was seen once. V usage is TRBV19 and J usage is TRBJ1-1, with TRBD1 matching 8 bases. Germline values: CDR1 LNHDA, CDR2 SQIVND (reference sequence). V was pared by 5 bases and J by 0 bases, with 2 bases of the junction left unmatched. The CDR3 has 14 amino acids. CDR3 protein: CASSGQGMNTEAFF. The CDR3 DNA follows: TGTGCCAGTAGTGGACAGGGAATGAACACTGAAGCTTTCTTT.

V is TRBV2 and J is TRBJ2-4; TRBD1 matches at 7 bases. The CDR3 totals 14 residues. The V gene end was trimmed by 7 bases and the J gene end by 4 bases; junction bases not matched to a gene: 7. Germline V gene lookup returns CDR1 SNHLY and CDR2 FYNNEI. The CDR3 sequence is CASNLPGQKNIQYF. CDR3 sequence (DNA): TGTGCCAGCAACCTCCCGGGACAGAAAAACATTCAGTACTTC.

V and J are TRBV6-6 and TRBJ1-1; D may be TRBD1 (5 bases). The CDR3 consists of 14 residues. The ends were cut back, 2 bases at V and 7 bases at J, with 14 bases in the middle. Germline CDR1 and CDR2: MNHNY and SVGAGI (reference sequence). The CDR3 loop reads CASSYTLRQHEAFF. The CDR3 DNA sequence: TGTGCCAGCAGTTACACCCTTAGACAGCATGAAGCTTTCTTT.

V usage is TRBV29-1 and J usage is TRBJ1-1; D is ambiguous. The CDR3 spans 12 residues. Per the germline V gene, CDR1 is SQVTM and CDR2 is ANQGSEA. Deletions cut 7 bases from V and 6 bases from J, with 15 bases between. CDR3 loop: CSARSPPAEAFF. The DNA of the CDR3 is TGCAGCGCCCGGTCCCCGCCGGCTGAAGCTTTCTTT. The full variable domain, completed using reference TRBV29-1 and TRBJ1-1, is SAVISQKPSRDICQRGTSLTIQCQVDSQVTMMFWYRQQPGQSLTLIATANQGSEATYESGFVIDKFPISRPNLTFSTLTVSNMSPEDSSIYLCSARSPPAEAFFGQGTRLTVV.